A selection of T cell receptor beta chains follows, all from one sample in a study of OX40 agonist ivuxolimab in advanced cancers. Only in-frame clones appear in the TCRdb table, and some are missing; sequencing was by immunoSEQ multiplex PCR. Found here are about 64,000 clones, approximately 80% of them singletons; the top ten hold 0.95% to 1.5%. Sequenced here: CD4+ or CD8+ T cells sorted from blood, sampled in a trial of the OX40 agonist ivuxolimab. Every receptor here comes from an adult with an advanced solid tumor such as melanoma, head and neck, liver or kidney cancer. CDR3s include the opening cysteine and the closing phenylalanine or tryptophan.

CDR3: CASSFPSRIYNSPLHF
J: TRBJ1-6
V: TRBV7-3

CDR3: CASSLKRDTEAFF
J: TRBJ1-1
V: TRBV7-9

CDR3: CASTSWGASSYEQYF
J: TRBJ2-7
V: TRBV11-2

CDR3: CASRTPGLAYEQYF
J: NA
V: TRBV2

CDR3: CASSRDSIGEQYF
J: TRBJ2-7
V: TRBV7-2

CDR3: CASSLQRGGRETQYF
J: TRBJ2-5
V: TRBV11-2

CDR3: CASSLDGRDTQYF
J: TRBJ2-3
V: TRBV7-8

CDR3: CASSWQGGYEQYF
J: TRBJ2-7
V: TRBV27

CDR3: CASSLGALTDTQYF
J: TRBJ2-3
V: TRBV7-8

CDR3: CASSTSLGTGELFF
J: TRBJ2-2
V: TRBV19

CDR3: CASSLDPGSYSGNTIYF
J: TRBJ1-3
V: TRBV11-2

CDR3: CASSEYGGGPNNEQFF
J: TRBJ2-1
V: TRBV25-1

CDR3: CASSGLWPLEQYF
J: TRBJ2-7
V: TRBV2

CDR3: CASSPGTGAYGYTF
J: TRBJ1-2
V: TRBV6-1

CDR3: CASTLGIPGQGPEQYF
J: NA
V: TRBV23-1

CDR3: CASSAVSYEQYF
J: TRBJ2-7
V: TRBV5-6

CDR3: CASSRKITGTGGTEAFF
J: TRBJ1-1
V: TRBV11-2

CDR3: CASSQRPPPMGGGVDTQYF
J: TRBJ2-3
V: TRBV4-1

CDR3: CATITDRGAMAQYF
J: TRBJ2-3
V: TRBV6-1

CDR3: CASSIRDRGRNEQFF
J: TRBJ2-1
V: TRBV19

CDR3: CASSSSGGAQETQYF
J: TRBJ2-5
V: TRBV13

CDR3: CAAWDQSGANEKLFF
J: TRBJ1-4
V: TRBV28

CDR3: CASSLEPGGATQYF
J: TRBJ2-5
V: TRBV11-2

CDR3: CASRATGWREQYF
J: TRBJ2-7
V: TRBV27

CDR3: CASSEQAGGLDTQYF
J: TRBJ2-3
V: TRBV2

CDR3: CASSIRLAGLYNEQFF
J: TRBJ2-1
V: TRBV19

CDR3: CASTLRWGKNTEAFF
J: TRBJ1-1
V: TRBV5-1

CDR3: CASSIVRGAHGYTF
J: TRBJ1-2
V: TRBV19

CDR3: CASRRDTGPYEQYF
J: TRBJ2-7
V: TRBV7-9

CDR3: CASSVAINTDTQYF
J: TRBJ2-3
V: TRBV9

CDR3: CAGGTGGYEQYF
J: TRBJ2-7
V: TRBV6-1

CDR3: CASSLGESGGYTF
J: TRBJ1-2
V: TRBV5-1

CDR3: CASSEVRRYQPQHF
J: TRBJ1-5
V: TRBV2

CDR3: CASSFGHPNRDRGRGNEQFF
J: TRBJ2-1
V: TRBV7-8

CDR3: CASSQEGTGFQPQHF
J: TRBJ1-5
V: TRBV4-1

CDR3: CASSEVIGATEAFF
J: TRBJ1-1
V: TRBV10-1

CDR3: CASSNMGQSNQPQHF
J: TRBJ1-5
V: TRBV19